This TCR beta chain was identified in a study of MAIT cells during Salmonella Paratyphi A infection (TCRdb year 2017). Notes on the research overall: A single dose of 1-5x10^3 CFU of S. Paratyphi A strain NVGH308 was swallowed by adult volunteers aged 18 to 60. Ciprofloxacin 500 mg twice daily for 14 days, starting at diagnosis, was given to diagnosed volunteers. On the study overall, not on this receptor specifically: Although the availability of volunteer samples limited sample sizes, the sizes were judged adequate for detecting differences between groups. A significant decrease in the space occupied by over-represented MAIT clonotypes was found from baseline to mid-infection (roughly 0.17 to 0.10), whereas no significant post-infection difference was found. Compared with healthy controls, diagnosed volunteers had more expansion or contraction among the top five MAIT clonotypes (about 0.54 versus 0.13), suggesting that infection reshaped the repertoire. MAIT TRBV usage was found to be oligoclonal, with TRBV20 and TRBV6 favoured, and appeared to be unchanged by infection.

The time point label on this specimen signifies: before S. Paratyphi A challenge (baseline). Using flow cytometry, MAIT cells, defined as Valpha7.2+ CD161+ T cells, were identified and sorted. Circulating MAIT cell TCRbeta repertoires were profiled longitudinally in five or six volunteers in whom enteric fever developed after controlled oral challenge with live Salmonella Paratyphi A. Every diagnosed volunteer provided MAIT cell samples at pre-infection, mid-infection and post-infection timepoints. A diagnosis of enteric fever required Paratyphi A bacteremia and/or a persistent fever above 38 degrees C that lasted more than 12 hours. Infection was diagnosed in challenged volunteers between day 4 and day 7 after challenge. For RNA extraction, between roughly 4,500 and 11,000 MAIT cells per sample were sorted directly into RNAqueous-Micro lysis buffer. Lymphoprep gradient centrifugation was used to isolate peripheral blood mononuclear cells from both the blood samples and the leukocyte cones. Sorting was done on either a BD FACSAria Fusion or a BD FACSAria III sorter.

The method behind the library was 5' RACE. TCRbeta was amplified in two PCR rounds using Phusion High-Fidelity polymerase, and the primers carried sample-specific barcodes. To build the TCRbeta libraries, template-switch cDNA synthesis was carried out using SMARTScribe reverse transcriptase along with a TRBC-specific primer. The barcoded samples were pooled and then prepared using the NEBNext Ultra DNA Library Prep Kit for Illumina. Libraries were sequenced on an Illumina MiSeq with the MiSeq reagent kit v2, 300 cycles. The study's processing was this. Reads were demultiplexed by barcode with Jemultiplexer and were aligned with MiTCR using default parameters. VDJtools removed non-functional sequences, and clonotypes were defined by amino acid sequence, with clonotype frequencies based on assigned sequence reads. In the clonal space homeostasis analysis, clonotypes were grouped by frequency into over-represented (0.05-1), large, medium and small bins. TCRdb itself trimmed the public reads at Q25 with fastp, ran MiXCR and retained productive beta chains. Records with the same CDR3 protein are collapsed into one entry carrying the most frequent genes and DNA. Here the V and J calls rest on TCRdb's processing, not on the authors' analysis. In this sample the table shows about 660 distinct CDR3 sequences, approximately 15% of which occur a single time. The top ten clonotypes cover roughly 29% of the sample.

The germline V gene provides CDR1 MNHNS and CDR2 SASEGT. The CDR3 starts with the cysteine, ends with the phenylalanine, and has 14 residues. The only DNA kept is the CDR3, 42 bases in frame from the first base. Ends trimmed: V by 3 bases, J by 5 bases; bases unmatched to a gene: 6. As a fraction of the sample, this clonotype is hyperexpanded (1% or more). Its cognate antigen has yet to be identified. No base quality information exists; no much larger clone differs at one position. The TCR originated in a person between 18 and 75 years old who was deliberately infected with Salmonella Paratyphi A in a paratyphoid fever challenge study. This specimen was MAIT cells from PBMCs, taken at the first sampling point of the challenge study. The chain is made from TRBV6-1 and TRBJ2-7, with TRBD1 identical over 8 junction bases. The sequence in DNA is TGTGCCAGCAGTGATGGGCAGGGGGCCGACGAGCAGTACTTC. This is translated as CASSDGQGADEQYF.